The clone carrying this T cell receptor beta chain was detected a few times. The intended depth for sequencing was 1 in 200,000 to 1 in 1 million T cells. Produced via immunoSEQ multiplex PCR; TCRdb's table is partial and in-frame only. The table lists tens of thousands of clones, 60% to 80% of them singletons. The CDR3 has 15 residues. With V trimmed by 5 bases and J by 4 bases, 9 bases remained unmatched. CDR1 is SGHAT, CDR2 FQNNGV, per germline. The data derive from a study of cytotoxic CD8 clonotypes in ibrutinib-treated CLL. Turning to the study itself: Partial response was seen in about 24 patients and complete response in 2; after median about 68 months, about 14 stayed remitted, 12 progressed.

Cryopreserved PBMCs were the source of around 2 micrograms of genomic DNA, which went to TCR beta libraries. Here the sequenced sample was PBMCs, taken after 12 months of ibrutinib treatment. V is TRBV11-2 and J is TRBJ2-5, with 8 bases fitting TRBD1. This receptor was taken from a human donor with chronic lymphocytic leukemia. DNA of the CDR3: TGTGCCAGCAGCCCTTCCGGACAGGGACCAGAGACCCAGTACTTC. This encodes CASSPSGQGPETQYF. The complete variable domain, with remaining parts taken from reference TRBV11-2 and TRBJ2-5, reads EAGVAQSPRYKIIEKRQSVAFWCNPISGHATLYWYQQILGQGPKLLIQFQNNGVVDDSQLPKDRFSAERLKGVDSTLKIQPAKLEDSAVYLCASSPSGQGPETQYFGPGTRLLVL.